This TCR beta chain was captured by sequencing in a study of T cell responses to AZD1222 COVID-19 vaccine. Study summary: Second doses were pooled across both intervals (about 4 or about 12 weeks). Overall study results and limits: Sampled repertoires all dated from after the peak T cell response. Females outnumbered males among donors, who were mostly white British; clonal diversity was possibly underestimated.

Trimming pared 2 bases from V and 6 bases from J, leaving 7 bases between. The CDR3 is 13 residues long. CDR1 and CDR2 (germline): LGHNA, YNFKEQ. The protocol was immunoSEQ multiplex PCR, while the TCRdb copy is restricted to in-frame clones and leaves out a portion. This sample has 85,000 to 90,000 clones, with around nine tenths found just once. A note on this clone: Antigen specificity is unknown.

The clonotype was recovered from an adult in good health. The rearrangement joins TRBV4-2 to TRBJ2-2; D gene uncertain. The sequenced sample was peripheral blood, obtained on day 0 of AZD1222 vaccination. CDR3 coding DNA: TGTGCCAGCAGCCAATCAACCCCCGGGGAGCTGTTTTTT. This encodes CASSQSTPGELFF.